This T cell receptor (beta chain) was sequenced in a study of T cell repertoires in cytomegalovirus infection (dated by TCRdb to the late 2010s). With respect to the entire study: Recently identified HLA-C-restricted CMV epitopes, whose presentation resists viral immunomodulation, were targeted by peptide stimulations together with well-studied HLA-B-restricted epitopes. Because public TCR beta signatures pointed to carriage of CMV infection together with the matching HLA type, the HLA type of each donor mattered for the analysis. Study-level results and caveats: The ex vivo response was dominated by HLA-C-restricted CMV-specific TCR beta clonotypes, and the single most frequent clonotype in two of eight donors was supplied by these HLA-C-restricted clonotypes. In both this cohort and an independent roughly 350-donor cohort, the cumulative frequency of public TCR beta family members distinguished carriers of CMV infection plus the relevant HLA type.

The label giving this sample's treatment or condition can be read as: in vitro stimulation with specific CMV peptide epitopes to enrich CMV-specific T cells. Sequenced using an Illumina HiSeq 1500. TCRdb trimmed the raw reads at Q25, called clones with MiXCR and kept productive beta chains. Each entry merges the rows of one CDR3 protein and shows their most common DNA and genes. The sample records about 340,000 distinct CDR3 sequences, about 29% of which are singletons. In total, the top ten clones hold roughly 20% of the sample. On this clonotype itself: No cognate antigen has been identified for it. Base qualities are not at hand, and no much larger clone is one base apart.

The receptor was derived from a human donor in good health (CMV status not recorded). Some clones in this sample may be carry-over from other donors' samples. The sample consisted of cultured PBMCs, taken from culture after CMV antigen stimulation.

The CDR3 protein: CASSFDILRGYTF. The DNA reads as follows: TGTGCCAGCAGCTTCGACATTTTGCGTGGCTACACCTTC. This chain is built from TRBV7-4 and TRBJ1-2; the D segment cannot be called with confidence. Trimming removed 3 bases from V and 7 bases from J, leaving 12 bases between the germline ends. The germline V gene yields SGHVT for CDR1 and SQSDAQ for CDR2. The CDR3 covers 13 residues, taking in both the cysteine and the phenylalanine. Only the CDR3 DNA is retained, 39 bases long and in frame from the first base.